Detailed here is one T cell receptor beta chain. No antigen is known for it. This record belongs to a study of regulatory T cells in long-lasting Graves disease. Overall study results and limits: Persistent patients had a count of shared public clonotypes (roughly 2,500) that exceeded that of new patients (approximately 1,000).

V dropped 3 bases and J dropped 3 bases, with 8 bases sitting between them. The CDR3 is 14 residues long. Germline CDR1 reads SGHAT; CDR2 reads FQNNGV. Through Arm-PCR of CDR3 regions and iRepertoire HTBI primers, TCR beta libraries were built. In TCRdb, the multiplex PCR reads were re-called with MiXCR into one record per CDR3 protein. The table lists some 280,000 distinct CDR3 sequences, approximately 20% of them singletons. The time point is: persistent/refractory GD, antithyroid drugs over 5 years with positive TRAb. Preparation of the TCR library used RNA extracted from PBMCs. The receptor comes from a female donor with Graves disease. V gene TRBV11-2 combines with J gene TRBJ2-2; unclear D gene. The sample here was peripheral blood mononuclear cells (PBMCs), taken when the disease was refractory, from a patient treated with antithyroid drugs. The CDR3 loop is CASSFMQDTGELFF. The CDR3, as DNA: TGTGCCAGCAGCTTTATGCAGGACACCGGGGAGCTGTTTTTT.